This T cell receptor beta chain was recorded in a study of CD8+CD57+ T cells in acquired aplastic anemia (dated by TCRdb to 2016 to 2018). The study in broad terms: DNA extracted from sorted CD4+ and CD8+ cells had a mean of roughly 3.3 ug, with a range of roughly 0.18 to 27.4 ug. CD8+CD57+ expansion was defined as a frequency above the mean frequency observed in healthy subjects.

Genomic DNA was used as template for profiling of TCR beta VDJ combinations and CDR3 sequences. TCR repertoire sequencing was run on an Illumina HiSeq 2000. On the study's bioinformatics: TRBV/TRBJ rearrangement plots, CDR3 size and DJ length profiles, and Simpson's diversity index were used to assess repertoires. The most abundant DNA sequence in the deep sequencing data was defined as the immunodominant clone. CDR3 amino acid sequences were checked for sharing across subjects and were also compared against the VDJdb database and published repertoires. In-frame beta chains were kept once TCRdb had trimmed the public reads at Q25 with fastp and called clones with MiXCR. One record per CDR3 amino acid sequence lists the most common genes and DNA. The V and J calls, along with clone size, are taken from TCRdb and not from the paper's own processing. This sample gives around 430,000 distinct CDR3 sequences in total; less than 35% of them show up just once. Clones ranked in the top ten supply less than 1% of the sample.

Here is what the overall study found, with its caveats: Twenty-nine CD8+ CDR3 sequences were shared between patients and controls but appeared highly expressed in patients and within their immunodominant clones. No significant difference in CD8+ Simpson's diversity was found between patients and healthy controls (P=0.060).

Between the V and J ends, shortened by 4 bases and 5 bases respectively, the junction contains 12 bases. According to the germline V gene, CDR1 reads KGHSH and CDR2 reads LQKENI. The CDR3 runs 14 amino acids, cysteine and phenylalanine included. Only the CDR3 DNA stays, 42 bases, in frame from base 1. As regards this clonotype: There is no known antigen for this receptor. There are no base qualities to consult, and no much larger clone falls within one base.

The patients picked for sequencing were ones in whom flow cytometry had shown an expansion of CD8+CD57+ cells. Severe acquired aplastic anemia was diagnosed in all patients according to International Study of Aplastic Anemia and Agranulocytosis and Camitta criteria. No therapy had been received by the patients at the time of blood sampling. In the study, sorted CD4+ and CD8+ blood T cells from patients with severe aplastic anemia and from healthy subjects underwent deep sequencing of TCR repertoires. Patients were enrolled in the USA under clinicaltrials.gov protocols 00001620, 01623167, 00001397, 00071045, 00081523 and 00961064. Ficoll-Paque density gradient centrifugation was used to isolate peripheral blood mononuclear cells. Before DNA was extracted, CD4+ and CD8+ T cells were sorted using either FACS or magnetic beads.

The receptor's source is a human donor with aplastic anemia. Sequenced input: sorted CD4+, CD8+, or CD8+CD57+ T cells (not recorded which) from PBMCs. The chain is made from TRBV18 and TRBJ1-5; a weak D assignment points to TRBD1 (6 bases agree). The sequenced DNA is TGTGCCAGCTCACTCCAGGGGCGAGATCAGCCCCAGCATTTT. It translates as CASSLQGRDQPQHF.